One sample yielded the 22 T cell receptor beta chains listed below, sequenced in a study of T cell responses to AZD1222 COVID-19 vaccine. The table came from immunoSEQ multiplex PCR; TCRdb's copy has only in-frame clones and leaves some out. The table records some 130,000 clones, around 93% of them present only once. The sequencing here drew on peripheral blood, taken 28 days after the second AZD1222 dose. The receptors originated from an adult who received the AZD1222 COVID-19 vaccine.

This clone was detected once. The V and J genes are TRBV30 and TRBJ1-5, with 8 bases lining up with TRBD1. The germline gives CDR1 GTSNPN, CDR2 SVGIG (reference sequence). This CDR3 contains 13 residues. After removal of 8 bases from V and 3 bases from J, the junction contained 6 bases not matched to a gene. The chain's CDR3 is CALRTGSNQPQHF. The CDR3, as DNA: TGTGCCCTTCGGACAGGGTCCAATCAGCCCCAGCATTTT.

The chain uses TRBV2 and TRBJ1-5; D is undetermined. V was trimmed by 8 bases and J by 3 bases, leaving 11 bases between them. CDR3 length equals 13 residues. In germline, CDR1 is SNHLY, CDR2 FYNNEI. CDR3 in amino acids: CASSNSHNQPQHF. The CDR3 DNA reads as TGTGCCAGCTCCAATAGCCACAATCAGCCCCAGCATTTT.

This clone was seen only once. The CDR3 sequence: CAISFGRNTEAFF. The CDR3 DNA reads TGTGCCATCAGTTTTGGACGGAACACTGAAGCTTTCTTT. The rearrangement joins TRBV10-3 to TRBJ1-1; D gene unclear. Trimming removed 5 bases from V and 1 base from J, with 8 bases in between. Germline CDR1 ENHRY, CDR2 SYGVKD. This CDR3 is 13 amino acids long.

This chain connects TRBV12-3 or TRBV12-4 to TRBJ1-1; D perhaps matches TRBD1 (6 bases). Deletions cut 6 bases from V and 8 bases from J, with 13 bases between. The CDR3 sequence is 12 residues long. DNA for the CDR3: TGTGCCAGCAGCTCGACAGGCACAGAAGCTTTCTTT. This gives the protein CASSSTGTEAFF.

This rearrangement joins TRBV19 to TRBJ1-3; D is undetermined. Germline CDR1 is LNHDA and CDR2 is SQIVND (reference sequence). V was clipped by 4 bases and J by 0 bases, with 1 base between them. The CDR3 length is 12 residues. This chain's CDR3 is CASSTSGNTIYF. The DNA for the CDR3 is TGTGCCAGTAGTACCTCTGGAAACACCATATATTTT.

This clone has more than one count but fewer than ten. The rearrangement uses TRBV9 and TRBJ1-6; perhaps TRBD1 as D (5 bases). Trimming stripped 2 bases from V and 6 bases from J, with 9 bases between. Germline CDR1 SGDLS, CDR2 YYNGEE. The CDR3 is 14 amino acids. CDR3 region: CASSVGTTNSPLHF. In nucleotides, the CDR3 is TGTGCCAGCAGCGTCGGGACCACTAATTCACCCCTCCACTTT.

The chain recombines TRBV11-2 with TRBJ1-1, with D possibly being TRBD1 (6 bases). Trimming pared 5 bases from V and 6 bases from J, leaving 13 bases between. Germline V gives CDR1 SGHAT, CDR2 FQNNGV. This CDR3 comprises 13 residues. The CDR3 here is CASSADRLAEAFF. CDR3 coding DNA: TGTGCCAGCAGCGCAGACAGGCTTGCTGAAGCTTTCTTT.

The chain links TRBV19 to TRBJ1-6; 10 nucleotides align to TRBD1. J was trimmed by 7 bases and V by 7 bases; bases with no gene match: 4. This CDR3 region has 14 residues. CDR1 is LNHDA, CDR2 SQIVND, per germline (reference sequence). Here the CDR3 DNA reads TGTGCCAGTACCGGGGACAGGGGAAATTCACCCCTCCACTTT. This codes for CASTGDRGNSPLHF. The variable domain in full, with the rest retrieved from reference TRBV19 and TRBJ1-6, is DGGITQSPKYLFRKEGQNVTLSCEQNLNHDAMYWYRQDPGQGLRLIYYSQIVNDFQKGDIAEGYSVSREKKESFPLTVTSAQKNPTAFYLCASTGDRGNSPLHFGNGTRLTVT.

The CDR3 sequence: CASSLGSGGRSPLHF. The CDR3 DNA reads TGTGCCAGCAGCTTGGGCTCAGGGGGCCGTTCACCCCTCCACTTT. This sequence joins TRBV5-6 and TRBJ1-6, with 8 bases that match TRBD1. V lost 0 bases and J lost 9; bases outside the gene matches: 5. Germline V gives CDR1 SGHDT, CDR2 YYEEEE. The CDR3 extends over 15 amino acids.

The chain carries TRBV2 and TRBJ1-2; 7 nucleotides agree with TRBD1. The CDR3 loop spans 15 amino acids. Germline CDR1 and CDR2: SNHLY and FYNNEI. V shed 6 bases and J 6 bases; nucleotides not matched to a gene: 13. The CDR3 DNA sequence: TGTGCCAGCAGCGGAGAGACGACAGGGTCCGATGGCTACACCTTC. This gives the protein CASSGETTGSDGYTF.

J is TRBJ1-4 and V is TRBV6-5, with 9 bases fitting TRBD1. V was clipped by 8 bases and J by 5 bases; unmatched bases: 9. CDR3 size: 15 residues. The germline V gene has CDR1 MNHEY and CDR2 SVGAGI. CDR3 DNA: TGTGCCAGCCGGAGGTTGACAGGGGGAAATGAAAAACTGTTTTTT. Amino acid sequence: CASRRLTGGNEKLFF.

This chain links TRBV3-1 (or the pseudogene TRBV3-2) with TRBJ1-3; D is unclear. The germline CDR1 and CDR2 sequences are LGHDT and YNNKEL (reference sequence). Trimming pared 3 bases from V and 2 bases from J, leaving 8 bases between. This CDR3 contains 14 residues. The CDR3 reads CASSHRDTGNTIYF. The CDR3 DNA follows: TGTGCCAGCAGCCACCGGGATACTGGAAACACCATATATTTT.

V usage is TRBV6-2 or TRBV6-3 and J usage is TRBJ1-2; TRBD1 matches 7 bases. Germline V gives CDR1 MNHEY, CDR2 SVGEGT. The CDR3 contains 13 residues. V gave up 5 bases and J gave up 4 bases; unmatched junction bases: 4. DNA for the CDR3: TGTGCCAGCAGTGCACAGGGGACCTATGGCTACACCTTC. As protein: CASSAQGTYGYTF.

A few counts support this clone. The V gene is TRBV5-8, the J gene TRBJ1-2; possibly TRBD1 for D (5 bases). Looked up from germline, CDR1 is SGHTS and CDR2 is YDEGEE. The CDR3 has 13 amino acids. Trimming stripped 0 bases from V and 7 bases from J, with 10 bases between. DNA of the CDR3: TGTGCCAGCAGCTTGGAGGGGCGCGGTGGCTACACCTTC. Translated: CASSLEGRGGYTF.

The chain links TRBV19 to TRBJ1-1; D not certain. The CDR3 spans 13 residues. Between the trimmed V and J ends, which lost 5 bases and 0 bases, there was a span of 7 bases. CDR1 LNHDA and CDR2 SQIVND come from the germline V gene (reference sequence). CDR3 sequence: CASSRGMNTEAFF. DNA for the CDR3: TGTGCCAGTAGTCGAGGGATGAACACTGAAGCTTTCTTT.

The rearrangement joins TRBV5-1 to TRBJ1-1; D not resolved. The germline V gene encodes CDR1 SGHRS and CDR2 YFSETQ. The V end lost 0 bases, the J end lost 7 bases, and 13 bases lay between the germline ends. The CDR3 extends over 14 amino acids. Here the CDR3 reads CASSLAGVKDEAFF. CDR3 in DNA: TGCGCCAGCAGCTTGGCGGGAGTAAAGGATGAAGCTTTCTTT.

Only a few counts were recorded for this clone. The chain recombines TRBV7-9 with TRBJ2-7; 9 bases map to TRBD1. With 0 bases clipped from V and 3 bases from J, the junction kept 6 bases outside the gene matches. This CDR3 has 16 residues. Germline-derived CDR1 and CDR2 are SEHNR and FQNEAQ (reference sequence). The DNA of the CDR3 is TGTGCCAGCAGCTTAGCTACCGGGACAGGGATCTACGAGCAGTACTTC. Encoded protein: CASSLATGTGIYEQYF.

The CDR3 region has the DNA TGTGCCAGCAGTTACCCAGGGATAGGGACTGAAGCTTTCTTT. Its translation is CASSYPGIGTEAFF. This chain connects TRBV6-2 or TRBV6-3 to TRBJ1-1, with TRBD1 as a possible D gene (5 bases). The CDR3 has 14 residues. Germline V lookup: CDR1 MNHEY, CDR2 SVGEGT. V was pared by 2 bases and J by 5 bases, with 12 bases between.

The chain uses TRBV30 and TRBJ2-2; 9 nucleotides align to TRBD1. From germline, CDR1 is GTSNPN and CDR2 SVGIG (reference sequence). CDR3 length: 15 residues. V gave up 2 bases and J gave up 7 bases; unmatched junction bases: 8. Here the CDR3 reads CAWSSLGQGGGELFF. Written as DNA, the CDR3 is TGTGCCTGGAGTAGTCTGGGACAGGGAGGCGGGGAGCTGTTTTTT.

This chain links TRBV5-1 with TRBJ2-1; D is unclear. The CDR3 is 15 residues long. In germline, CDR1 is SGHRS, CDR2 YFSETQ. V was cut by 5 bases and J by 5 bases, with 17 bases left in between. This CDR3 reads CASRLLPVPDNEQFF. Here the CDR3 DNA reads TGCGCCAGCAGACTCCTTCCCGTGCCGGACAATGAGCAGTTCTTC.

The chain joins TRBV5-1 to TRBJ1-2; possibly TRBD1 for D (5 bases). The CDR3 has 13 amino acids. The V end lost 4 bases, the J end lost 5 bases, and 12 bases lay between the germline ends. CDR1 and CDR2 (germline): SGHRS, YFSETQ. The CDR3 DNA is TGCGCCAGCAGCATCGACAGCGAATATGGCTACACCTTC. Protein product: CASSIDSEYGYTF.

The chain has TRBV21-1 and TRBJ2-5; the table assigns TRBD2, which was not confirmed against the DNA. TRBV21-1 is assigned pseudogene status. The CDR3 sequence is 17 residues long. The CDR3 DNA reads as TGTGCCAGCAGCATAGGGCTCCCGGACTGGAAACAAGAGACCCAGTACTTC. Amino acid sequence: CASSIGLPDWKQETQYF.